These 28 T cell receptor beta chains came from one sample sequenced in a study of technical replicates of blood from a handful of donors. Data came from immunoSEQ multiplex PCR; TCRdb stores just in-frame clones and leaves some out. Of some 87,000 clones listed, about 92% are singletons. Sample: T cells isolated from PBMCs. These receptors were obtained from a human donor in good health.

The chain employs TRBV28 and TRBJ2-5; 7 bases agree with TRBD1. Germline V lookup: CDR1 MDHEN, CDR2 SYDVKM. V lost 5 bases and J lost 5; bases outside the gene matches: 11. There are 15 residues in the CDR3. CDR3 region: CASSATLATGETQYF. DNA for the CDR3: TGTGCCAGCAGTGCAACCCTTGCGACAGGGGAGACCCAGTACTTC.

In DNA form, the CDR3 reads TGTGCCAGCAGCCCCCGAGGCGCATCCTACGAGCAGTACTTC. Its translation is CASSPRGASYEQYF. The J gene is TRBJ2-7, the V gene TRBV9, with D unresolved. The CDR3 is made up of 14 amino acids. V dropped 4 bases and J dropped 1 base, with 12 bases sitting between them. Germline V gives CDR1 SGDLS, CDR2 YYNGEE.

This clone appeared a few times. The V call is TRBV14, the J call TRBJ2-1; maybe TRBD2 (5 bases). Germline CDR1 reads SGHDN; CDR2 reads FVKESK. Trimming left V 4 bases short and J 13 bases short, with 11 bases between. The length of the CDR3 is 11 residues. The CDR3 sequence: CASSPGITQFF. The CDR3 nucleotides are TGTGCCAGCAGCCCGGGGATCACCCAGTTCTTC. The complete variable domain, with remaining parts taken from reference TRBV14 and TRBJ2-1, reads EAGVTQFPSHSVIEKGQTVTLRCDPISGHDNLYWYRRVMGKEIKFLLHFVKESKQDESGMPNNRFLAERTGGTYSTLKVQPAELEDSGVYFCASSPGITQFFGPGTRLTVL.

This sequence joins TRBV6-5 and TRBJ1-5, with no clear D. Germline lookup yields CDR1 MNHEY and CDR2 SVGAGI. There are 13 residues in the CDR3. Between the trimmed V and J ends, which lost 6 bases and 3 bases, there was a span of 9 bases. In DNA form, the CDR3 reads TGTGCCAGCAGGGAGAGTTTCAATCAGCCCCAGCATTTT. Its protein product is CASRESFNQPQHF.

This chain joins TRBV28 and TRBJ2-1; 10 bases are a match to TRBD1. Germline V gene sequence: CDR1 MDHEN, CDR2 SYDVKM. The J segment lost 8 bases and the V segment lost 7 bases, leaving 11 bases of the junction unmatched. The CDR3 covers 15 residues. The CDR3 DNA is TGTGCCAGCATTGCCGGGGACAGGGGTGTCTATGAGCAGTTCTTC. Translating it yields CASIAGDRGVYEQFF.

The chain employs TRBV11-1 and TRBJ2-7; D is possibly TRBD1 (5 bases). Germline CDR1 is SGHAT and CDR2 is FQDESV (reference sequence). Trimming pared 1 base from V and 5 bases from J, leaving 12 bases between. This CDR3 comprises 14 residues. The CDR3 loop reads CASSLVRDYDEQYF. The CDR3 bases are TGTGCCAGCAGCTTAGTCAGGGATTATGACGAGCAGTACTTC.

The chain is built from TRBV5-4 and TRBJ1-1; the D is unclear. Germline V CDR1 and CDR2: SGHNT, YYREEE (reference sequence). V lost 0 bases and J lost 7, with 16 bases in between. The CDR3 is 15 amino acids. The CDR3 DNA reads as TGTGCCAGCAGCTTGGACTTTCGGCAGTCTAGTGAAGCTTTCTTT. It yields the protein CASSLDFRQSSEAFF. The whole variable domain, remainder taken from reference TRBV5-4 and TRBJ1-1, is ETGVTQSPTHLIKTRGQQVTLRCSSQSGHNTVSWYQQALGQGPQFIFQYYREEENGRGNFPPRFSGLQFPNYSSELNVNALELDDSALYLCASSLDFRQSSEAFFGQGTRLTVV.

The CDR3 loop reads CASSSSYGTDTQYF. The CDR3 DNA reads TGTGCCAGCAGCTCGAGCTACGGCACAGATACGCAGTATTTT. V is TRBV9 and J is TRBJ2-3; no clear D. The CDR3 is 14 residues long. In germline, CDR1 is SGDLS, CDR2 YYNGEE. The V and J ends lost 4 bases and 1 base respectively, with 10 bases between them.

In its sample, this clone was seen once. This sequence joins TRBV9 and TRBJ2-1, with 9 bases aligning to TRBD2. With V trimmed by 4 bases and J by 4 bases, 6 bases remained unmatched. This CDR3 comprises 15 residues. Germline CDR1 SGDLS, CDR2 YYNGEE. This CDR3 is CASSSPRGGYNEQFF. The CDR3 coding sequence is TGTGCCAGCAGCAGTCCGCGGGGGGGTTACAATGAGCAGTTCTTC. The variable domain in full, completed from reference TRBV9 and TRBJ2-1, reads DSGVTQTPKHLITATGQRVTLRCSPRSGDLSVYWYQQSLDQGLQFLIQYYNGEERAKGNILERFSAQQFPDLHSELNLSSLELGDSALYFCASSSPRGGYNEQFFGPGTRLTVL.

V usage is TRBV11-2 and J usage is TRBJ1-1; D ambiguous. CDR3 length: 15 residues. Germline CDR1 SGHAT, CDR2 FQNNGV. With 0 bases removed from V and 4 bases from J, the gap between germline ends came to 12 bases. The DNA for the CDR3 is TGTGCCAGCAGCTTAGATGAATGGGGAGGCACTGAAGCTTTCTTT. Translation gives CASSLDEWGGTEAFF.

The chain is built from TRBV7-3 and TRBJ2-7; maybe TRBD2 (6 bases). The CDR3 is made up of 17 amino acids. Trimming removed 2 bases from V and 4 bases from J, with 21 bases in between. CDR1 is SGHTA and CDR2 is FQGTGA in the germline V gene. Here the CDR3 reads CASSLEGGRFYRYEQYF. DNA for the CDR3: TGTGCCAGCAGCTTAGAGGGAGGTCGTTTTTATCGATACGAGCAGTACTTC. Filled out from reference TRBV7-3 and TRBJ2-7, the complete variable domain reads GAGVSQTPSNKVTEKGKYVELRCDPISGHTALYWYRQSLGQGPEFLIYFQGTGAADDSGLPNDRFFAVRPEGSVSTLKIQRTERGDSAVYLCASSLEGGRFYRYEQYFGPGTRLTVT.

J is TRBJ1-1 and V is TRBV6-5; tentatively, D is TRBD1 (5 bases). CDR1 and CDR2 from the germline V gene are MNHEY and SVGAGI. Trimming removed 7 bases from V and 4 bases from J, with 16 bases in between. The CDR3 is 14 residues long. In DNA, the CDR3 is TGTGCCAGCACCCCGGGTGCGGGGGGCACTGAAGCTTTCTTT. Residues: CASTPGAGGTEAFF.

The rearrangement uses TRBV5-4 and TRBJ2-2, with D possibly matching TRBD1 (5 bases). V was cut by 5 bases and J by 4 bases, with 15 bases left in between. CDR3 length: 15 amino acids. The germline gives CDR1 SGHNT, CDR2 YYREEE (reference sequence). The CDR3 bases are TGTGCCAGCAGTTCGAAAGGGGCAGGCACCGGGGAGCTGTTTTTT. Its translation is CASSSKGAGTGELFF.

CDR3 in DNA: TGTGCCAGCAGCCGGGACAGCCTATATGGCTACACCTTC. Encoded protein: CASSRDSLYGYTF. The chain recombines TRBV7-9 with TRBJ1-2, with 7 bases fitting TRBD1. The germline V gene has CDR1 SEHNR and CDR2 FQNEAQ (reference sequence). The CDR3 consists of 13 residues. V lost 5 bases to trimming and J lost 5 bases; unmatched junction nucleotides: 5.

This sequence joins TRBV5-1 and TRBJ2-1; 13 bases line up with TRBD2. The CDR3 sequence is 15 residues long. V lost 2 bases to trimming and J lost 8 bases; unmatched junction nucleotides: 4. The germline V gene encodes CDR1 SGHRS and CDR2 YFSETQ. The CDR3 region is CASSFVGLAGDEQFF. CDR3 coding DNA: TGCGCCAGCAGCTTCGTTGGACTAGCGGGAGATGAGCAGTTCTTC.

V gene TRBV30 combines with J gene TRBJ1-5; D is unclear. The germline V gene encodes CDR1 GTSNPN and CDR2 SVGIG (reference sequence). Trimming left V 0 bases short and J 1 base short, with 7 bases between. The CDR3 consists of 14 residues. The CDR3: CAWSVRRSNQPQHF. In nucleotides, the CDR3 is TGTGCCTGGAGTGTGAGGCGAAGCAATCAGCCCCAGCATTTT.

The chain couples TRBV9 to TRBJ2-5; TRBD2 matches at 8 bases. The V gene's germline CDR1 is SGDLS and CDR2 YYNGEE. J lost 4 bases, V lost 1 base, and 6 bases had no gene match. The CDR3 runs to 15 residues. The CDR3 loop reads CASSVSGGSGETQYF. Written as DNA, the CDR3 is TGTGCCAGCAGCGTAAGCGGGGGAAGTGGAGAGACCCAGTACTTC.

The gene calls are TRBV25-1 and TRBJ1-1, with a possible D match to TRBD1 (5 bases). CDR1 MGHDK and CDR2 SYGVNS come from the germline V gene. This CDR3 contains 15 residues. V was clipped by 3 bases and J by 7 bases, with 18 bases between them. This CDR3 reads CASSDFFQGDLEAFF. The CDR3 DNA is TGTGCCAGCAGTGACTTTTTTCAGGGCGACCTTGAAGCTTTCTTT.

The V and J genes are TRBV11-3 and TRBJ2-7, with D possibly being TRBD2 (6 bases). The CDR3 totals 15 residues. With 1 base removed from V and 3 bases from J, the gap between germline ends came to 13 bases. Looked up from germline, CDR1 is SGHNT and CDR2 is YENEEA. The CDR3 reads CASSLGAGGHYEQYF. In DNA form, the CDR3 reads TGTGCCAGCAGCTTAGGAGCGGGTGGCCACTACGAGCAGTACTTC.

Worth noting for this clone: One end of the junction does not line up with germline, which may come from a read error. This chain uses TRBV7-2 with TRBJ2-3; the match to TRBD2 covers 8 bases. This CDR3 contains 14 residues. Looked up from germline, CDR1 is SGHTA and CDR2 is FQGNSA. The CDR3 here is CASSLAGVADTQYF. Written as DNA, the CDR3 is TGTGCCAGCAGCCTAGCGGGCGTGGCAGATACGCAGTATTTT.

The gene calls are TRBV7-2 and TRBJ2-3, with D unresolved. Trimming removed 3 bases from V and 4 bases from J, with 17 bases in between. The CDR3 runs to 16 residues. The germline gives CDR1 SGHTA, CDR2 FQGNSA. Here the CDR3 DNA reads TGTGCCAGCAGCTTTGACCGGGTCGGTTCCGCAGATACGCAGTATTTT. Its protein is CASSFDRVGSADTQYF.

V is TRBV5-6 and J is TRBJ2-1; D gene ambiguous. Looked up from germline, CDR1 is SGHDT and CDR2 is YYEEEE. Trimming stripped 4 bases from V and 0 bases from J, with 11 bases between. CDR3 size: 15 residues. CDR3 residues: CASSLDWSSYNEQFF. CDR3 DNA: TGTGCCAGCAGCCTAGACTGGAGCTCCTACAATGAGCAGTTCTTC.

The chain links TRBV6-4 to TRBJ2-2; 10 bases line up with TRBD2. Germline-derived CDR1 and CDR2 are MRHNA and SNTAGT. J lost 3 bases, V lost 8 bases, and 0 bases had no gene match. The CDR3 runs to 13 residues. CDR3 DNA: TGTGCCAGCGGGACTAGCGACACCGGGGAGCTGTTTTTT. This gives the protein CASGTSDTGELFF.

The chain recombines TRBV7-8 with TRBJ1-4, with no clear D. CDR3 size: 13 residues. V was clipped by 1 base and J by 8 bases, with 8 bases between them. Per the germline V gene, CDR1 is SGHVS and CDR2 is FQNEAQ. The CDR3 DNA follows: TGTGCCAGCAGCTTAGTCGGTCGCGAAAAACTGTTTTTT. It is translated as CASSLVGREKLFF.

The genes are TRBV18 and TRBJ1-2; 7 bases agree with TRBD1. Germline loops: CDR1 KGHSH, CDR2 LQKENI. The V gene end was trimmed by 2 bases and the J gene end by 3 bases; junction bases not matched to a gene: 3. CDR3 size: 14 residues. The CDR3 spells CASSPGTDDYGYTF. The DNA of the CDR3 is TGTGCCAGCTCACCAGGGACAGACGACTATGGCTACACCTTC.

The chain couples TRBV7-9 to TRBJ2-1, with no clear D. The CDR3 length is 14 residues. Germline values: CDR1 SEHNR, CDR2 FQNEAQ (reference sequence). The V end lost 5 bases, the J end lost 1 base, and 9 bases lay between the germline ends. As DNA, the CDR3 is TGTGCCAGCAGCCCCGAGGAGTCCTACAATGAGCAGTTCTTC. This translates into CASSPEESYNEQFF.

CDR3 in DNA: TGTGCCAGCAGTATCCAGGACAGGGGGTTCGAGCAGTACTTC. This gives the protein CASSIQDRGFEQYF. J is TRBJ2-7 and V is TRBV27; TRBD1 matches 10 bases. After removal of 5 bases from V and 6 bases from J, the junction contained 7 bases not matched to a gene. Germline assignment: CDR1 MNHEY and CDR2 SMNVEV (reference sequence). This CDR3 has 14 amino acids.

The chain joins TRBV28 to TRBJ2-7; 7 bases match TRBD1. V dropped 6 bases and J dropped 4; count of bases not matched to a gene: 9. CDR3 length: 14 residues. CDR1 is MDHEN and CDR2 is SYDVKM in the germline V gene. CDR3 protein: CASRYRGAAYEQYF. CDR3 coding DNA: TGTGCCAGCAGGTACAGGGGAGCAGCGTACGAGCAGTACTTC.